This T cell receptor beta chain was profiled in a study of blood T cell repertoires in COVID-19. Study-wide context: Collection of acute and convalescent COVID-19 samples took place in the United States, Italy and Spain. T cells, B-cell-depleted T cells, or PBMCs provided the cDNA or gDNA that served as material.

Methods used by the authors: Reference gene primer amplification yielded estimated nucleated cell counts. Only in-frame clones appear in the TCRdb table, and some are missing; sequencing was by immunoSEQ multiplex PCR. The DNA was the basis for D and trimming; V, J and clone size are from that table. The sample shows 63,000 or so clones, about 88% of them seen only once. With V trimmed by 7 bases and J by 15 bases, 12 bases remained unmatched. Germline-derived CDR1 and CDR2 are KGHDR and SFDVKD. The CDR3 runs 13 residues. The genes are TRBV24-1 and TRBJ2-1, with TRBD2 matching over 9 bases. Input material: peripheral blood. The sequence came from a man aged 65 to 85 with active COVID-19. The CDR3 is CATSRPLAGVGFF. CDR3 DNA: TGTGCCACCAGCCGACCACTAGCGGGTGTTGGGTTCTTC.